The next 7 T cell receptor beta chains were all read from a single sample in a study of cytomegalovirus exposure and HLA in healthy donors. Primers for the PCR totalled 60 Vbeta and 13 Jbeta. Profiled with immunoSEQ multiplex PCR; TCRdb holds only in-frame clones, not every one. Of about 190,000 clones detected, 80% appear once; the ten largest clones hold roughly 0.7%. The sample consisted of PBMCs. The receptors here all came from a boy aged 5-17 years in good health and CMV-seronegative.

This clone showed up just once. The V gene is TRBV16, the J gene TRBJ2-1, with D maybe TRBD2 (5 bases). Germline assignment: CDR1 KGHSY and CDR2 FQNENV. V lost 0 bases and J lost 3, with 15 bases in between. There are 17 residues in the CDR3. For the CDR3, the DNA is TGTGCCAGCAGCCAATCGAGGAACTTCGGGGTCTACAATGAGCAGTTCTTC. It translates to CASSQSRNFGVYNEQFF.

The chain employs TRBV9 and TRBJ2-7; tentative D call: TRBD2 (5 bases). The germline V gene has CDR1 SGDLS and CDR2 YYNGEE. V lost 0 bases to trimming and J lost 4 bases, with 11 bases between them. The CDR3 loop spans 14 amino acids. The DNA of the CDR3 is TGTGCCAGCAGCGTAGAACCCGGGGTATACGAGCAGTACTTC. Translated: CASSVEPGVYEQYF.

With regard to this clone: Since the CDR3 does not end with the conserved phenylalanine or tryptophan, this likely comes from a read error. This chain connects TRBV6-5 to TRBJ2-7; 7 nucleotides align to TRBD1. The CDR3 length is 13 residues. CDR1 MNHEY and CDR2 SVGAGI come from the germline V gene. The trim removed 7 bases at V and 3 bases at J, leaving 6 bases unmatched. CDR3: CASTTTGRYEQYL. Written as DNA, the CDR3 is TGTGCCAGCACCACGACAGGGCGCTACGAGCAGTACCTC.

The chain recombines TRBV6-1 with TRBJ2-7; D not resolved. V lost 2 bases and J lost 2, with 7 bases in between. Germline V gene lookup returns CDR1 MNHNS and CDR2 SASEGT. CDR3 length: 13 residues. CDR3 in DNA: TGTGCCAGCAGTGAACTACCAACCTACGAGCAGTACTTC. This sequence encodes CASSELPTYEQYF.

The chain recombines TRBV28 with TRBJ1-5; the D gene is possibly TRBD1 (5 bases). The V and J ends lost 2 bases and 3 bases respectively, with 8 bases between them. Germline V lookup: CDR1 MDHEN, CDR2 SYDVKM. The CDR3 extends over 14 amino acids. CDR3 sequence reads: CASSLKGINQPQHF. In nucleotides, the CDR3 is TGTGCCAGCAGTTTAAAGGGGATCAATCAGCCCCAGCATTTT.

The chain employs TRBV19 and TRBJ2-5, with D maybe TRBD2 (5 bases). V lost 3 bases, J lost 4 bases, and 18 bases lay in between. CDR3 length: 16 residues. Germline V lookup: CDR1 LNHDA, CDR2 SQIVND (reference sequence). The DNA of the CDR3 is TGTGCCAGTAGTATCGGGGTAGGTGGCGGACGAGAGACCCAGTACTTC. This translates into CASSIGVGGGRETQYF.

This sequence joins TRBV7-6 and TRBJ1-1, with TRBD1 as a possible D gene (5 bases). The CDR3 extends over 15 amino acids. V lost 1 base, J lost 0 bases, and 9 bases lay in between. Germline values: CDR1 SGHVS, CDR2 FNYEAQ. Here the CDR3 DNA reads TGTGCCAGCAGCTTAGAAGGGACTCTGAACACTGAAGCTTTCTTT. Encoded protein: CASSLEGTLNTEAFF.